The 30 T cell receptor beta chains below come from one sample, sequenced in a study of regulatory T cells in long-lasting Graves disease (dated by TCRdb to the early 2020s). Libraries came from multiplex PCR. The reads were generated on an Illumina HiSeq 4000. CDR3 regions were amplified by Arm-PCR with iRepertoire HTBI primers to construct TCR beta libraries. TCRdb redid the processing of the public reads, applying fastp at Q25 and MiXCR, and retained in-frame beta chains. All rows with the same CDR3 protein become a single entry with the most common DNA and genes. This sample gives 350,000 to 450,000 distinct CDR3 sequences in total; roughly 17% of them show up just once. Roughly 27% of the sample belongs to the ten largest clones. Sample time point, as interpreted from the label and publication: newly diagnosed GD, antithyroid drugs for less than 3 months. RNA was extracted from PBMCs in TRIzol for both TCR sequencing and RNA sequencing.

The same sample was also studied in work on T cells in Graves' hyperthyroidism and ophthalmopathy.

Here the sequenced sample was peripheral blood mononuclear cells (PBMCs), taken at new diagnosis, from a patient treated with antithyroid drugs. The source is a man aged 35 to 55 with Graves disease. Donor details come from another sample of the same person, matched by shared clones.

The CDR3 DNA reads as TGTGCCAGCAGTTTTCCGCCCCCCCCTAGCAGCCAAGAGACCCAGTACTTC. Amino acid sequence: CASSFPPPPSSQETQYF. V is TRBV28 and J is TRBJ2-5, with D possibly being TRBD2 (5 bases). Trimming took 3 bases from V and 1 from J, leaving 18 bases between them. CDR1 is MDHEN, CDR2 SYDVKM, per germline. There are 17 residues in the CDR3.

V and J are TRBV12-3 or TRBV12-4 and TRBJ1-1; D gene unclear. This CDR3 region has 13 residues. With 7 bases removed from V and 5 bases from J, the gap between germline ends came to 14 bases. CDR3 in DNA: TGTGCCAGCACTCTTAATGTGGGGACTGAAGCTTTCTTT. Translated: CASTLNVGTEAFF.

V gene TRBV20-1 combines with J gene TRBJ2-1; D gene unclear. CDR3 length: 15 residues. CDR1 DFQATT and CDR2 SNEGSKA come from the germline V gene (reference sequence). V was pared by 0 bases and J by 4 bases, with 13 bases between. The CDR3: CSARDALHGYNEQFF. DNA of the CDR3: TGCAGTGCTAGAGATGCGCTCCACGGATACAATGAGCAGTTCTTC.

This clonotype has ten or more counts. The chain recombines TRBV7-2 with TRBJ2-4; D is unresolved. Germline CDR1 reads SGHTA; CDR2 reads FQGNSA. V was pared by 5 bases and J by 0 bases, with 8 bases between. CDR3 length: 14 amino acids. CDR3 sequence reads: CASSPILAKNIQYF. The CDR3 bases are TGTGCCAGCAGCCCTATTCTAGCCAAAAACATTCAGTACTTC.

This clonotype appeared many times. This rearrangement joins TRBV7-2 to TRBJ2-7, with TRBD2 matching over 14 bases. CDR1 and CDR2 from the germline V gene are SGHTA and FQGNSA. J was trimmed by 7 bases and V by 5 bases; bases with no gene match: 4. The CDR3 runs to 14 residues. This CDR3 reads CASSLGTSGGEQYF. The CDR3 nucleotides read TGTGCCAGCAGCCTAGGGACTAGCGGGGGAGAGCAGTACTTC.

The chain carries TRBV10-1 and TRBJ1-5; D ambiguous. The length of the CDR3 is 13 residues. CDR1 is WNHNN, CDR2 SYGVQD, per germline (reference sequence). Trimming cost V 2 bases and J 9 bases, with 11 bases left between them. The chain's CDR3 is CASSEGSSGPQHF. DNA of the CDR3: TGCGCCAGCAGTGAGGGGAGCTCCGGGCCCCAGCATTTT.

The CDR3 DNA sequence: TGTGCCAGTAGTCCCCGGGACTCGCCTAACATTCAGTACTTC. Translating gives CASSPRDSPNIQYF. The rearrangement joins TRBV19 to TRBJ2-4; the D gene is possibly TRBD2 (6 bases). V was cut by 5 bases and J by 7 bases, with 15 bases left in between. The CDR3 has 14 amino acids. CDR1 and CDR2 (germline): LNHDA, SQIVND (reference sequence).

A few counts support this clonotype. The chain employs TRBV29-1 and TRBJ2-3, with 7 nucleotides matching TRBD1. After removal of 1 base from V and 8 bases from J, the junction contained 9 bases not matched to a gene. Looked up from germline, CDR1 is SQVTM and CDR2 is ANQGSEA. CDR3 size: 14 residues. CDR3 sequence: CSVEGRNRGGTQYF. CDR3 coding DNA: TGCAGCGTTGAAGGACGAAACAGGGGTGGTACGCAGTATTTT.

In this sample, this clonotype turned up many times. The CDR3 here is CASSKPGTGLNTIYF. The CDR3 DNA reads TGTGCCAGCAGTAAACCCGGCACAGGCTTAAACACCATATATTTT. The chain couples TRBV12-3 or TRBV12-4 to TRBJ1-3, with D possibly matching TRBD1 (5 bases). Trimming cost V 5 bases and J 6 bases, with 17 bases left between them. This CDR3 has 15 amino acids.

This clonotype was detected ten times or more. The chain employs TRBV7-3 and TRBJ2-3; D call uncertain. The V end was cut by 5 bases, the J end by 2 bases, with 11 bases between. This CDR3 spans 14 amino acids. CDR1 is SGHTA and CDR2 is FQGTGA in the germline V gene. In nucleotides, the CDR3 is TGTGCCAGCAGCCCCGTGGGCCACACAGATACGCAGTATTTT. It specifies CASSPVGHTDTQYF.

The table lists this clonotype with a few counts. The V call is TRBV7-2, the J call TRBJ1-2; no firm D call. From germline, CDR1 is SGHTA and CDR2 FQGNSA. This CDR3 is 16 amino acids long. Trimming took off 5 bases at V and 5 bases at J, with 21 bases between the two ends. The CDR3 loop is CASSPQRVSTLYGYTF. The DNA for the CDR3 is TGTGCCAGCAGCCCTCAGAGAGTGTCCACCCTTTATGGCTACACCTTC.

In its sample, this clonotype was seen many times. This chain joins TRBV4-1 and TRBJ2-1; tentatively, D is TRBD1 or TRBD2 (5 bases each). V was shortened by 1 base and J by 3 bases, with 16 bases between the two germline ends. Germline assignment: CDR1 MGHRA and CDR2 YSYEKL. This CDR3 contains 17 residues. The CDR3 DNA follows: TGCGCCAGCAGCCAAGGTTCGGGGCGCCTGGTCTACAATGAGCAGTTCTTC. Protein product: CASSQGSGRLVYNEQFF.

Only a few counts were recorded for this clonotype. V usage is TRBV10-3 and J usage is TRBJ1-4; a possible D gene is TRBD1 (5 bases). V lost 5 bases to trimming and J lost 1 base, with 8 bases between them. In germline, CDR1 is ENHRY, CDR2 SYGVKD. The CDR3 has 14 residues. CDR3 amino acids: CAISRDQTNEKLFF. CDR3 DNA sequence: TGTGCCATCAGTCGGGACCAAACTAATGAAAAACTGTTTTTT.

The chain is built from TRBV18 and TRBJ2-7, with TRBD1 matching over 11 bases. This CDR3 is 16 amino acids long. J gave up 2 bases and V 3 bases, and 6 bases lay outside the gene matches. Germline CDR1 reads KGHSH; CDR2 reads LQKENI. CDR3 nucleotides: TGTGCCAGCTCACCCCGTCCGGGACAGGGGGCCTACGAGCAGTACTTC. Translated: CASSPRPGQGAYEQYF. The complete variable domain, with remaining parts taken from reference TRBV18 and TRBJ2-7, reads NAGVMQNPRHLVRRRGQEARLRCSPMKGHSHVYWYRQLPEEGLKFMVYLQKENIIDESGMPKERFSAEFPKEGPSILRIQQVVRGDSAAYFCASSPRPGQGAYEQYFGPGTRLTVT.

This clonotype was counted many times. The CDR3 DNA reads TGTGCCAGCTCACAGCACGTGCCCTCGAACACTGAAGCTTTCTTT. This sequence encodes CASSQHVPSNTEAFF. This chain connects TRBV18 to TRBJ1-1; D not certain. This CDR3 comprises 15 residues. Trimming took off 4 bases at V and 1 base at J, with 13 bases between the two ends. The V gene's germline CDR1 is KGHSH and CDR2 LQKENI.

The genes are TRBV5-1 and TRBJ2-5; 8 nucleotides line up with TRBD1. Germline V gene sequence: CDR1 SGHRS, CDR2 YFSETQ. V lost 9 bases, J lost 2 bases, and 18 bases stayed unmatched. The CDR3 loop spans 17 amino acids. CDR3 region: CAITTRNRDRRQETQYF. CDR3 bases: TGCGCCATTACGACCCGAAACCGGGACAGGCGACAAGAGACCCAGTACTTC.

This clonotype was observed many times. The CDR3 is CASSLDRGRHEQYF. Here the CDR3 DNA reads TGTGCCAGCAGCTTAGACAGGGGTCGCCACGAGCAGTACTTC. V gene TRBV11-2 combines with J gene TRBJ2-7; a weak D match, TRBD1 (6 bases). Looked up from germline, CDR1 is SGHAT and CDR2 is FQNNGV. The CDR3 contains 14 residues. With 0 bases removed from V and 5 bases from J, the gap between germline ends came to 11 bases. The variable domain in full, completed from reference TRBV11-2 and TRBJ2-7, reads EAGVAQSPRYKIIEKRQSVAFWCNPISGHATLYWYQQILGQGPKLLIQFQNNGVVDDSQLPKDRFSAERLKGVDSTLKIQPAKLEDSAVYLCASSLDRGRHEQYFGPGTRLTVT.

In its sample, this clonotype was seen a few times. The gene calls are TRBV20-1 and TRBJ1-4, with 8 positions matching TRBD1. Germline trimming cut 5 bases from V and 5 bases from J; bases unmatched to any gene: 10. Germline CDR1 and CDR2: DFQATT and SNEGSKA (reference sequence). The CDR3 has 15 amino acids. The CDR3 DNA reads TGCAGTGCTTCCCTGACAGGGGACTCGAATGAAAAACTGTTTTTT. Amino acids: CSASLTGDSNEKLFF.

Worth noting for this clonotype: The likely explanation is a read error, given a far larger clone one base away. The CDR3 loop reads CASSFARAASYEQFF. The CDR3 nucleotides read TGTGCCAGCAGTTTCGCCAGGGCTGCATCCTACGAGCAGTTCTTC. V usage is TRBV28 and J usage is TRBJ2-1, with a possible D match to TRBD1 (5 bases). CDR3 length equals 15 residues. Trimming shortened V by 3 bases and J by 10 bases, and 19 bases separated the two germline ends. The germline V gene has CDR1 MDHEN and CDR2 SYDVKM.

This clonotype occurred many times. V gene TRBV2 combines with J gene TRBJ2-7; TRBD1 matches at 8 bases. Germline trimming cut 7 bases from V and 7 bases from J; bases unmatched to any gene: 12. CDR3 size: 14 residues. Germline CDR1 and CDR2: SNHLY and FYNNEI. DNA for the CDR3: TGTGCCAGCATTGTGGGCAGGGGGCTTCGGGAGCAGTACTTC. It codes for CASIVGRGLREQYF.

This chain links TRBV28 with TRBJ2-6, with TRBD2 as a possible D gene (6 bases). There are 15 residues in the CDR3. V was trimmed by 7 bases and J by 8 bases, leaving 18 bases between them. CDR1 MDHEN and CDR2 SYDVKM come from the germline V gene. The CDR3 coding sequence is TGTGCCAGCAACAATAGGGACTCGTCCTCCAACGTCCTGACTTTC. Translating gives CASNNRDSSSNVLTF.

This rearrangement joins TRBV20-1 to TRBJ2-3; 7 bases map to TRBD1. Germline V CDR1 and CDR2: DFQATT, SNEGSKA (reference sequence). V gave up 3 bases and J gave up 1 base; unmatched junction bases: 10. This CDR3 is 16 amino acids long. The CDR3 region has the DNA TGCAGTGCTAGGCCACGGCTGACAGGGCGCACAGATACGCAGTATTTT. This translates into CSARPRLTGRTDTQYF.

This clonotype was observed at least ten times. V usage is TRBV20-1 and J usage is TRBJ1-4; D is undetermined. V was shortened by 4 bases and J by 3 bases, with 15 bases between the two germline ends. The length of the CDR3 is 15 residues. CDR1 and CDR2 from the germline V gene are DFQATT and SNEGSKA (reference sequence). The CDR3 region is CSATHQNSPNEKLFF. The CDR3 region has the DNA TGCAGTGCTACCCACCAAAACAGTCCTAATGAAAAACTGTTTTTT.

This clonotype occurred many times. The chain is built from TRBV12-3 or TRBV12-4 and TRBJ1-5; unclear D gene. This CDR3 is built from 16 residues. V lost 1 base and J lost 2, with 12 bases in between. CDR3 sequence (DNA): TGTGCCAGCAGTTTAGATCACAGCCCTGGCAATCAGCCCCAGCATTTT. This gives the protein CASSLDHSPGNQPQHF.

A word on this clonotype: The junction does not match germline at one end; this may be a read error. The rearrangement uses TRBV12-5 and TRBJ2-3, with D possibly matching TRBD2 (6 bases). The CDR3 has 13 residues. In germline, CDR1 is LGHNT, CDR2 FRNRAP. The CDR3 sequence is CASGLDSAPGALF. In DNA, the CDR3 is TGTGCTAGTGGTTTGGATTCGGCTCCGGGAGCTCTCTTT.

There are many counts of this clonotype. The rearrangement links TRBV7-2 to TRBJ2-2, with TRBD1 as a possible D gene (6 bases). Germline CDR1 reads SGHTA; CDR2 reads FQGNSA. The CDR3 covers 16 residues. V lost 2 bases to trimming and J lost 8 bases, with 18 bases between them. CDR3 nucleotide sequence: TGTGCCAGCAGCTTATTCGCTGGGGGCGCTTCTGGGGAGCTGTTTTTT. The encoded protein is CASSLFAGGASGELFF.

This clonotype was seen many times. The chain employs TRBV28 and TRBJ1-5, with D perhaps matching TRBD1 (5 bases). Trimming took 5 bases from V and 3 from J, leaving 11 bases between them. CDR3 length equals 14 residues. Germline V gene sequence: CDR1 MDHEN, CDR2 SYDVKM. The CDR3 protein is CASSPRGINQPQHF. The CDR3 DNA reads as TGTGCCAGCAGTCCACGGGGGATCAATCAGCCCCAGCATTTT.

This clonotype was detected many times. This chain connects TRBV2 to TRBJ2-1; D remains ambiguous. The CDR3 length is 13 residues. Trimming removed 4 bases at V and 7 bases at J, with 11 bases between. The germline CDR1 and CDR2 sequences are SNHLY and FYNNEI. The CDR3, as DNA: TGTGCCAGCAGTGTTCGCTCCTGGAATGAGCAGTTCTTC. Its translation: CASSVRSWNEQFF.

J is TRBJ2-5 and V is TRBV6-2 or TRBV6-3; D may be TRBD2 (6 bases). Trimming shortened V by 4 bases and J by 1 base, and 16 bases separated the two germline ends. The CDR3 consists of 16 residues. Germline V gives CDR1 MNHEY, CDR2 SVGEGT. This CDR3 is CASSLGSRGGQETQYF. In DNA, the CDR3 is TGTGCCAGCAGTTTGGGGTCGCGGGGAGGCCAAGAGACCCAGTACTTC.

V and J are TRBV19 and TRBJ2-2; a weak D match, TRBD1 (7 bases). Germline V gene sequence: CDR1 LNHDA, CDR2 SQIVND (reference sequence). CDR3 length equals 17 residues. The germline V and J ends were trimmed by 3 bases and 4 bases, with 18 bases remaining between them. The CDR3 is CASSIWRGRIGTGELFF. The CDR3 DNA is TGTGCCAGTAGTATTTGGAGGGGGCGTATTGGCACCGGGGAGCTGTTTTTT.